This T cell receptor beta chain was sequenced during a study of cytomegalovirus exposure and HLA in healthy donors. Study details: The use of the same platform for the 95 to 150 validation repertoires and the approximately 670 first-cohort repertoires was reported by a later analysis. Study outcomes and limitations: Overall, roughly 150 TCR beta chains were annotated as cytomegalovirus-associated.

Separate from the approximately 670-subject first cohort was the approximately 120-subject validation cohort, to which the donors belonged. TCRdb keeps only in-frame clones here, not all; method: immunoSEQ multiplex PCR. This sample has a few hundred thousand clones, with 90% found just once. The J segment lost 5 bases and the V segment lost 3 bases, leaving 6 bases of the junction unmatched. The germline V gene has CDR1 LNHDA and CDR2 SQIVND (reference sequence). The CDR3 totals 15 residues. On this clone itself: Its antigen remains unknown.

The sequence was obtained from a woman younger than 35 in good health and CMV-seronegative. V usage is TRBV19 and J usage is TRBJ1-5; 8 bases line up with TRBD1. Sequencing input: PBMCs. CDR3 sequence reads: CASSILDREDQPQHF. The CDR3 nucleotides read TGTGCCAGTAGTATTTTGGACAGGGAGGATCAGCCCCAGCATTTT. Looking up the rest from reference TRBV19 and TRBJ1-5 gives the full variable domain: DGGITQSPKYLFRKEGQNVTLSCEQNLNHDAMYWYRQDPGQGLRLIYYSQIVNDFQKGDIAEGYSVSREKKESFPLTVTSAQKNPTAFYLCASSILDREDQPQHFGDGTRLSIL.